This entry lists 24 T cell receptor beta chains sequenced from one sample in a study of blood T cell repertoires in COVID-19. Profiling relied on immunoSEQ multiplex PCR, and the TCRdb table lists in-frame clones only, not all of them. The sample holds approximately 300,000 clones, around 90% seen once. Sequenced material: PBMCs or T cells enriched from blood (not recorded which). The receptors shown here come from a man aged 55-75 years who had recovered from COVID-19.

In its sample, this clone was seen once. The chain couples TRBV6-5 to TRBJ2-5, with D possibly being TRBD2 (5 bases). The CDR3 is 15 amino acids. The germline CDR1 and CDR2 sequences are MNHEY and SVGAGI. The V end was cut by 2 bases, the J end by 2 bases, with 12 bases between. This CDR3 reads CASSYRRGPQETQYF. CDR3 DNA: TGTGCCAGCAGTTACCGCAGAGGGCCTCAAGAGACCCAGTACTTC.

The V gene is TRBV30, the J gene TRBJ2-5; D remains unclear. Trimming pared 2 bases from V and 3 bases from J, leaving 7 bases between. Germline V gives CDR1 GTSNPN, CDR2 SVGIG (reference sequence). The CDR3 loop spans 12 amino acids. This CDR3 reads CAWSWAEETQYF. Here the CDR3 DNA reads TGTGCCTGGAGTTGGGCAGAAGAGACCCAGTACTTC.

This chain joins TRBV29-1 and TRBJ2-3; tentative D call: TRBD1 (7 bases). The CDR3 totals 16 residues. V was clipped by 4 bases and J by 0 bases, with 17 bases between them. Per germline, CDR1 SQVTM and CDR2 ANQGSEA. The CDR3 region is CSVGGATGTSTDTQYF. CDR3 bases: TGCAGCGTTGGGGGCGCGACAGGGACTAGCACAGATACGCAGTATTTT.

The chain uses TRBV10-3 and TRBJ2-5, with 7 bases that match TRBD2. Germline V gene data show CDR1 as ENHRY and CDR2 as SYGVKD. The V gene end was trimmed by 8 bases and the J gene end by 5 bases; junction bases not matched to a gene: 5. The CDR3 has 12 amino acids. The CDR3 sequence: CAIGRGGETQYF. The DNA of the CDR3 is TGTGCCATCGGTCGGGGAGGGGAGACCCAGTACTTC.

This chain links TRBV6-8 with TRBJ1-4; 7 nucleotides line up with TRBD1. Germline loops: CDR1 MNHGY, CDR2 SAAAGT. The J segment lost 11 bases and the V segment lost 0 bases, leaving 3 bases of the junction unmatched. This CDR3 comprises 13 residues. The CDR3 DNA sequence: TGTGCCAGCAGTTACTCTCGGGACAGTAAACTGTTTTTT. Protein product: CASSYSRDSKLFF.

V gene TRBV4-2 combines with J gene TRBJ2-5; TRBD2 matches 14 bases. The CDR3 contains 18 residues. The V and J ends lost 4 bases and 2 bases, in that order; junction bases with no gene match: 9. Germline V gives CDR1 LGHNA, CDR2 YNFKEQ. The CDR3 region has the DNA TGTGCCAGCAGCCCCGGGACTAGCGGGGGAGGAGGGCAAGAGACCCAGTACTTC. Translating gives CASSPGTSGGGGQETQYF.

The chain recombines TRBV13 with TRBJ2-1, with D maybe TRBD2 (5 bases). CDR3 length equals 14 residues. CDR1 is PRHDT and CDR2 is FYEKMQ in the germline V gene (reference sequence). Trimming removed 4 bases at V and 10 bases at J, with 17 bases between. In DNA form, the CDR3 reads TGTGCCAGCAGCTCCTTACTAGTCCGCTCGGAGCAGTTCTTC. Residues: CASSSLLVRSEQFF.

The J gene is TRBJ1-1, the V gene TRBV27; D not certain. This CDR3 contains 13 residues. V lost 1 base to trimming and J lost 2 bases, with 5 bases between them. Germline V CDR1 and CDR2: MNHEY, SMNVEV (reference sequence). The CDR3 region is CASSLYTNTEAFF. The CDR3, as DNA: TGTGCCAGCAGTTTATATACAAACACTGAAGCTTTCTTT.

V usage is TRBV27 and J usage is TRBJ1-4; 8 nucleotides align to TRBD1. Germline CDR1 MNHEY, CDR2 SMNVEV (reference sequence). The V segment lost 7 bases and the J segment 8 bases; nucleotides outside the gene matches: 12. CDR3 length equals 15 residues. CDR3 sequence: CASTRTIAGGEKLFF. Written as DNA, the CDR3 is TGTGCCAGCACCCGTACGATCGCAGGGGGCGAAAAACTGTTTTTT.

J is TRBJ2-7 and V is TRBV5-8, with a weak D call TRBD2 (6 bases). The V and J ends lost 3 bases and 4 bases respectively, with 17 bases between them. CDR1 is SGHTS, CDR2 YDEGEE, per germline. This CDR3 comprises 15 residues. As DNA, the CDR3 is TGTGCCAGCAGCTACCGGGACTCCAGGGTTTACGAGCAGTACTTC. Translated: CASSYRDSRVYEQYF.

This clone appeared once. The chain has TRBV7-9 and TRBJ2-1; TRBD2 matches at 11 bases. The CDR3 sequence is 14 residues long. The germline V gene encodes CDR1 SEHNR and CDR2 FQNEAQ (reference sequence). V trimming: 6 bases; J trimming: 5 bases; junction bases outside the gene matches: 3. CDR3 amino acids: CASRRGLADNEQFF. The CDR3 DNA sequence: TGTGCCAGCAGACGGGGACTAGCGGACAATGAGCAGTTCTTC.

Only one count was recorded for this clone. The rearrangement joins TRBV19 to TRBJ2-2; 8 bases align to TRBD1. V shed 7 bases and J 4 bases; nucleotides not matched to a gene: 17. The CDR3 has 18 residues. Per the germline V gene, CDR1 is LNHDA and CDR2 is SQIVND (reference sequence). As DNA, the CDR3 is TGTGCCAGTACCATATTCCGGAACAGGGGGAGTATCACCGGGGAGCTGTTTTTT. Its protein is CASTIFRNRGSITGELFF.

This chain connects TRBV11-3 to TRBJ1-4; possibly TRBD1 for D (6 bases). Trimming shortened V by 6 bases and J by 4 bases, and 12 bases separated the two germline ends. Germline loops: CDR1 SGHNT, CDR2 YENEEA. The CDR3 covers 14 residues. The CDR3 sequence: CASSFDRINEKLFF. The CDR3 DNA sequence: TGTGCCAGCAGTTTTGACAGGATTAATGAAAAACTGTTTTTT.

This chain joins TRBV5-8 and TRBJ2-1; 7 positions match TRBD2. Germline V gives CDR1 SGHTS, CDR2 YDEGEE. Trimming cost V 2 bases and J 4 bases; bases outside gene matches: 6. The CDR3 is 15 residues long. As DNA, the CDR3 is TGTGCCAGCAGCTTTGGCACTAGCGAGTACAATGAGCAGTTCTTC. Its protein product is CASSFGTSEYNEQFF. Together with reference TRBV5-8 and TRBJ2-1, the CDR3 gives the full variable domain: EAGVTQSPTHLIKTRGQQATLRCSPISGHTSVYWYQQALGLGLQFLLWYDEGEERNRGNFPPRFSGRQFPNYSSELNVNALELEDSALYLCASSFGTSEYNEQFFGPGTRLTVL.

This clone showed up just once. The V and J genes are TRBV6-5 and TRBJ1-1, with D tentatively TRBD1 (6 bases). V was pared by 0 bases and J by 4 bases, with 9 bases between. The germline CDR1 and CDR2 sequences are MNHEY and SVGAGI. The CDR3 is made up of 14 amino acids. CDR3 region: CASSYSQGSTEAFF. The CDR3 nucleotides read TGTGCCAGCAGTTACTCTCAGGGGAGCACTGAAGCTTTCTTT.

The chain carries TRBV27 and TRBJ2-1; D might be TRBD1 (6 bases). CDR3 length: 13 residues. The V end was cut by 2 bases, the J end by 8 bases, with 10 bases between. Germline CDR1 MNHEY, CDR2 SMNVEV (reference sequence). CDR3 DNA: TGTGCCAGCAGTTTAGGCAGGGGCCATGAGCAGTTCTTC. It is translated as CASSLGRGHEQFF.

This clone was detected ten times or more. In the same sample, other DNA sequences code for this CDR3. CDR3: CAWSSGGNQPQHF. The DNA for the CDR3 is TGTGCCTGGAGTTCCGGAGGCAATCAGCCCCAGCATTTT. The gene calls are TRBV30 and TRBJ1-5; D unclear. The germline V gene has CDR1 GTSNPN and CDR2 SVGIG (reference sequence). The CDR3 covers 13 residues. V dropped 2 bases and J dropped 2 bases, with 7 bases sitting between them. Looking up the rest from reference TRBV30 and TRBJ1-5 gives the full variable domain: SQTIHQWPATLVQPVGSPLSLECTVEGTSNPNLYWYRQAAGRGLQLLFYSVGIGQISSEVPQNLSASRPQDRQFILSSKKLLLSDSGFYLCAWSSGGNQPQHFGDGTRLSIL.

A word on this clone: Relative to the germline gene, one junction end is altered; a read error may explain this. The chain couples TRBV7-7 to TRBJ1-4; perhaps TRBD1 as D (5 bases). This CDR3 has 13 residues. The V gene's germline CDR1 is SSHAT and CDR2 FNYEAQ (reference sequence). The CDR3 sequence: CASSLAQGEKLFF. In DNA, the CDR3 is TGTGCTAGCAGCTTAGCGCAGGGAGAAAAACTGTTTTTT.

The CDR3 nucleotides are TGTGCCTGGAGACCCCCCGTAGCGGGAGGGCCTTACGAGCAGTACTTC. As protein: CAWRPPVAGGPYEQYF. The J gene is TRBJ2-7, the V gene TRBV30, with 11 bases aligning to TRBD2. V dropped 3 bases and J dropped 4; count of bases not matched to a gene: 11. Per the germline V gene, CDR1 is GTSNPN and CDR2 is SVGIG (reference sequence). The CDR3 covers 16 residues.

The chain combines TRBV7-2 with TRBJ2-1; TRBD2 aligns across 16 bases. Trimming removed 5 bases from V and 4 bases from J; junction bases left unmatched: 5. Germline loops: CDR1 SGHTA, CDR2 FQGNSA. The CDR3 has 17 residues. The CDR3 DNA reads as TGTGCCAGCAGCCTACGGGGACTAGCGGGGGGGTACAATGAGCAGTTCTTC. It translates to CASSLRGLAGGYNEQFF.

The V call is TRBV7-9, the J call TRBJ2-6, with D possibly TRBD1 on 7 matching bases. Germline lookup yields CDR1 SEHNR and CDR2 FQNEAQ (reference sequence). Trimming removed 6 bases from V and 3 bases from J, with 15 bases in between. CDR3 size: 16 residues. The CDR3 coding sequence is TGTGCCAGCAGAGGAGGAGGGGGCGGTGGGGCCAACGTCCTGACTTTC. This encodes CASRGGGGGGANVLTF. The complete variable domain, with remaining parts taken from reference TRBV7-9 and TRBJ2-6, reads DTGVSQNPRHKITKRGQNVTFRCDPISEHNRLYWYRQTLGQGPEFLTYFQNEAQLEKSRLLSDRFSAERPKGSFSTLEIQRTEQGDSAMYLCASRGGGGGGANVLTFGAGSRLTVL.

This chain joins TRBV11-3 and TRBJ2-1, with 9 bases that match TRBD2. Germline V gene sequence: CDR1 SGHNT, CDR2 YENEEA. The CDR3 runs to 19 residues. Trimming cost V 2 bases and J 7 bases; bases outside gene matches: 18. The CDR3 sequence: CASSLSLWGLSGSGNEQFF. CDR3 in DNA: TGTGCCAGCAGCTTATCGCTCTGGGGCCTTAGCGGGAGTGGAAATGAGCAGTTCTTC.

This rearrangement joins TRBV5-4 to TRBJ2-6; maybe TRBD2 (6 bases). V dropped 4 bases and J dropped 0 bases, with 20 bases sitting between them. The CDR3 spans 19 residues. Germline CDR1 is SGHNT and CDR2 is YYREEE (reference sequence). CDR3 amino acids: CASSVRAGQRSSGANVLTF. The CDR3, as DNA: TGTGCCAGCAGCGTAAGGGCGGGGCAGCGGAGCTCTGGGGCCAACGTCCTGACTTTC.

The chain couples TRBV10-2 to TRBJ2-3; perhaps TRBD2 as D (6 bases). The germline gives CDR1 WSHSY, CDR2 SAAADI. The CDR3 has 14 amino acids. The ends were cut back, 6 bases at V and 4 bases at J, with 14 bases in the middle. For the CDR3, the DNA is TGCGCCAGCAGGGCGGGACCCCTGCCAGATACGCAGTATTTT. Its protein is CASRAGPLPDTQYF.